The present entry profiles one TCR beta chain with its context. Germline lookup yields CDR1 MDHEN and CDR2 SYDVKM. This CDR3 has 18 residues. The ends were cut back, 3 bases at V and 7 bases at J, with 22 bases in the middle. This sample stems from a study of blood T cell repertoires in COVID-19. Here immunoSEQ multiplex PCR was the method, and the copy in TCRdb shows in-frame clones only, minus some. The sample lists about 370,000 clones, over 75% occurring once. The material sequenced was peripheral blood. The V and J genes are TRBV28 and TRBJ1-6, with a possible D match to TRBD1 (5 bases). This TCR was sampled from a woman aged 25 to 45 with COVID-19, enrolled during active disease. The CDR3 DNA sequence: TGTGCCAGCAGTTTGTCGCAGGGAACGATATGGGTAAATTCACCCCTCCACTTT. Translation gives CASSLSQGTIWVNSPLHF.